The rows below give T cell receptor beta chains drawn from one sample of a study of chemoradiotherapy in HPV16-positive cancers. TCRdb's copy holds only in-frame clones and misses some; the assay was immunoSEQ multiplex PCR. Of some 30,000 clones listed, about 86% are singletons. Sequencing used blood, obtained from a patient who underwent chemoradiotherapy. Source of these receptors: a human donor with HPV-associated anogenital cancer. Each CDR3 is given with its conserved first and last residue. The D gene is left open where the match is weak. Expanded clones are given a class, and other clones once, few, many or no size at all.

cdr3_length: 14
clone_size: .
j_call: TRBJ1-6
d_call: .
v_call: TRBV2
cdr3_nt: TGTGCCAGCATGGGAACAAGGAGGGATTCACCCCTCCACTTT
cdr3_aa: CASMGTRRDSPLHF

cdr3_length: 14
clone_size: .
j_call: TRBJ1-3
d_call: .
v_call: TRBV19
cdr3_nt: TGTGCCAGTAGACGGCAGGGTGGAGGAAACACCATATATTTT
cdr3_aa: CASRRQGGGNTIYF

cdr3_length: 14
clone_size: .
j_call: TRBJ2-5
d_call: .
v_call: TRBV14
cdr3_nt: TGTGCCAGCAGCCAAGTTTCCGGGGTAGGGGCCCAGTACTTC
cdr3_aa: CASSQVSGVGAQYF

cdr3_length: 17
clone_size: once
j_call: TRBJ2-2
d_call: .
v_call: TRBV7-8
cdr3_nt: TGTGCCAGCAGCTTACCCAGGCGTCTAGCTCGGTCTGGGGAGCTGTTTTTT
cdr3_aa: CASSLPRRLARSGELFF

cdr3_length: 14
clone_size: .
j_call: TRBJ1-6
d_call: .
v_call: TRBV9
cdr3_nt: TGTGCCAGCAGCGTTGCGGACAGCGGTCCACCCCTCCACTTT
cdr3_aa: CASSVADSGPPLHF

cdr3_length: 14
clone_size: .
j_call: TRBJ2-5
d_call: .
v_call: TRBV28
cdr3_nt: TGTGCCAGCAACCGTCCCGGGCAGGGAGAGACCCAGTACTTC
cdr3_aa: CASNRPGQGETQYF

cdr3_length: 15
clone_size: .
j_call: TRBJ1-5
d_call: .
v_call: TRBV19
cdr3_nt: TGTGCCAGTAGTATAGCGGGGGACCGCAATCAGCCCCAGCATTTT
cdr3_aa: CASSIAGDRNQPQHF

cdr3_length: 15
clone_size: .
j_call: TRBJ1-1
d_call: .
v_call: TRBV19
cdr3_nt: TGTGCCAGTAGTATCGCAGACAGGTTGAACACTGAAGCTTTCTTT
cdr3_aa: CASSIADRLNTEAFF

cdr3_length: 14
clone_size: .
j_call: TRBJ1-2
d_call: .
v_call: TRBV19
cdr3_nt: TGTGCCAGTAGTATGGCCAGGGCCAACTATGGCTACACCTTC
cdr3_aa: CASSMARANYGYTF

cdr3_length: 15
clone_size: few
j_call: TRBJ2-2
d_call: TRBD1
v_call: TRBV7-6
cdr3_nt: TGTGCCAGCAGCTCCACGACAGGGTACACCGGGGAGCTGTTTTTT
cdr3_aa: CASSSTTGYTGELFF

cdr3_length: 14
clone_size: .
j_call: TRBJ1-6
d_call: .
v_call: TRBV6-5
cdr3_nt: TGTGCCAGCAGTGGGGGGCAGCCGGATTCACCCCTCCACTTT
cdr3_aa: CASSGGQPDSPLHF

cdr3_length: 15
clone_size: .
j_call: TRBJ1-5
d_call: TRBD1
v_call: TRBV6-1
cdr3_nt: TGTGCCAGCAGGTCGGGACAGGGGGGCAATCAGCCCCAGCATTTT
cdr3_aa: CASRSGQGGNQPQHF

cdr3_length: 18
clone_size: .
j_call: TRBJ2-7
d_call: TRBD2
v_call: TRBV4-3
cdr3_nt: TGCGCCAGCAGCCAAGGACTCCGTCTAGCGGGGCTTTCCTACGAGCAGTACTTC
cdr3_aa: CASSQGLRLAGLSYEQYF

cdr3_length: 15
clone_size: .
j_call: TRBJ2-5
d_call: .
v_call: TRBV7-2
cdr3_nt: TGTGCCAGCAGCTTAGATCTAGTGCCTCAAGAGACCCAGTACTTC
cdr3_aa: CASSLDLVPQETQYF

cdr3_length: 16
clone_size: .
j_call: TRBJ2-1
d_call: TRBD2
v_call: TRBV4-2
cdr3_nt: TGTGCCAGCAGCCAAGATAAGGTAGCGGGGGGTCAAGAGCAGTTCTTC
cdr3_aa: CASSQDKVAGGQEQFF

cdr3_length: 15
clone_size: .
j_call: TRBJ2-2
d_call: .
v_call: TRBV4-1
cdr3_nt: TGCGCCAGCAGCCAAGAGGGGGGCTACACCGGGGAGCTGTTTTTT
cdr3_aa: CASSQEGGYTGELFF

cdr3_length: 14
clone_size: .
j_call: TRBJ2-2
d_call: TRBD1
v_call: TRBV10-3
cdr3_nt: TGTGCCATCAGTGAGGACAGGGACACCGGGGAGCTGTTTTTT
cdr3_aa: CAISEDRDTGELFF

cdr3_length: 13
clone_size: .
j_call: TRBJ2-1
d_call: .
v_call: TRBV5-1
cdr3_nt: TGCGCCAGCAGCTTCCGAGATATGGCTGAGCAGTTCTTC
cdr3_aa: CASSFRDMAEQFF